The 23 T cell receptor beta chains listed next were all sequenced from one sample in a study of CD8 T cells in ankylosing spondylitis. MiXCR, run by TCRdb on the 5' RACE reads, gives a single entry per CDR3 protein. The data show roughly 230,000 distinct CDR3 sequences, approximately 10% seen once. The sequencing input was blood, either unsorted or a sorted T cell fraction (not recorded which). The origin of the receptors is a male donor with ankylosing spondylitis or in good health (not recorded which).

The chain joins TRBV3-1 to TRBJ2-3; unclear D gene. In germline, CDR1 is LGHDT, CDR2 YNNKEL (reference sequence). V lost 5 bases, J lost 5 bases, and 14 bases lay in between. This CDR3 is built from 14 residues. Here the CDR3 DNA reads TGTGCCAGCAGCGCTCCCCGAGAAAGAGATACGCAGTATTTT. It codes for CASSAPRERDTQYF.

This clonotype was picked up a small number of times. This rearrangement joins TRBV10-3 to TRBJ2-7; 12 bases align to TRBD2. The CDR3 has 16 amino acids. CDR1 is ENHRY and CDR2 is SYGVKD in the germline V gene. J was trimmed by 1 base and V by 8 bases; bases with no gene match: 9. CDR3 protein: CAISPATSGGSYEQYF. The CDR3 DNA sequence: TGTGCCATCTCCCCAGCGACTAGCGGGGGATCCTACGAGCAGTACTTC.

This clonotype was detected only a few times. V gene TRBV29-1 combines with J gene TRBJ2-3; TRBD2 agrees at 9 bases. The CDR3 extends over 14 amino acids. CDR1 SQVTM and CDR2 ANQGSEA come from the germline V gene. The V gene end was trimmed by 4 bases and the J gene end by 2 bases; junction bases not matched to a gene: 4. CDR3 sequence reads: CSVARTSVTDTQYF. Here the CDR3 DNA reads TGCAGCGTTGCGCGGACTAGCGTCACAGATACGCAGTATTTT.

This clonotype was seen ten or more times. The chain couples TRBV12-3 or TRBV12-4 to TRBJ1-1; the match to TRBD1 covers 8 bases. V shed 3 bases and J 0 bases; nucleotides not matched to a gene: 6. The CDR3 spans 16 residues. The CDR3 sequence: CASSLGQGAMNTEAFF. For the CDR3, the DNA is TGTGCCAGCAGTTTGGGGCAGGGGGCGATGAACACTGAAGCTTTCTTT.

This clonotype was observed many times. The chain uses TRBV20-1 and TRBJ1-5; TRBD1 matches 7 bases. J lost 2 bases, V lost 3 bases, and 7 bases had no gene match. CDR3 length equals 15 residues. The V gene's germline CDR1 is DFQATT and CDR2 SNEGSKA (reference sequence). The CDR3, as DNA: TGCAGTGCTAGGGAGACAGGGTTTCGCAATCAGCCCCAGCATTTT. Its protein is CSARETGFRNQPQHF.

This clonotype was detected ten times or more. The CDR3 bases are TGTGCCAGCAGTTTGAGGCCTTCGGAGACCCAGTACTTC. This sequence encodes CASSLRPSETQYF. The gene calls are TRBV12-3 or TRBV12-4 and TRBJ2-5; D unclear. This CDR3 is 13 amino acids long. V was clipped by 3 bases and J by 5 bases, with 10 bases between them.

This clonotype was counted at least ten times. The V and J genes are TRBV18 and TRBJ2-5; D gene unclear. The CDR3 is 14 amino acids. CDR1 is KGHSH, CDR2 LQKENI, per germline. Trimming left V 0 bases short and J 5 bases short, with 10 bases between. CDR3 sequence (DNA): TGTGCCAGCTCACCACCGTCGCTGCTGGAGACCCAGTACTTC. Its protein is CASSPPSLLETQYF.

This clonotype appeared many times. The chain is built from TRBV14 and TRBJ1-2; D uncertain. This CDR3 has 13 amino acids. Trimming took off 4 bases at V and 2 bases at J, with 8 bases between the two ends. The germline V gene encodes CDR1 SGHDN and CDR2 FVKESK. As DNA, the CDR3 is TGTGCCAGCAGCCGCGAAGGGAACTATGGCTACACCTTC. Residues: CASSREGNYGYTF. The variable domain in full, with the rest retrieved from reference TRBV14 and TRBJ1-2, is EAGVTQFPSHSVIEKGQTVTLRCDPISGHDNLYWYRRVMGKEIKFLLHFVKESKQDESGMPNNRFLAERTGGTYSTLKVQPAELEDSGVYFCASSREGNYGYTFGSGTRLTVV.

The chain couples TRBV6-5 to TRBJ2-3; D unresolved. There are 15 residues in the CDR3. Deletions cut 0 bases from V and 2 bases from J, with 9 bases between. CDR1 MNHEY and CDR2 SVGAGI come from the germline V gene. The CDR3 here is CASSYSGLNTDTQYF. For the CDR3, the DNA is TGTGCCAGCAGTTACTCGGGGTTAAACACAGATACGCAGTATTTT.

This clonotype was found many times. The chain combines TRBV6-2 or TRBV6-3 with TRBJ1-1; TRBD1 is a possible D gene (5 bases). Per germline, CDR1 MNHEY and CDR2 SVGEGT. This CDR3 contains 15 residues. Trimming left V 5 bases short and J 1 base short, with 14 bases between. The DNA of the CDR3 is TGTGCCAGCAGTGGCCGCGGGACTTCGAACACTGAAGCTTTCTTT. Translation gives CASSGRGTSNTEAFF.

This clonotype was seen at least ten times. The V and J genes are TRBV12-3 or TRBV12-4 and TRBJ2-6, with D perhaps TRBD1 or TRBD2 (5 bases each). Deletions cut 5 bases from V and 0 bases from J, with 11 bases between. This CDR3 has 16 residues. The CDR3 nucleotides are TGTGCCAGCAGTCCTGGGACCGTCTCTGGGGCCAACGTCCTGACTTTC. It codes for CASSPGTVSGANVLTF.

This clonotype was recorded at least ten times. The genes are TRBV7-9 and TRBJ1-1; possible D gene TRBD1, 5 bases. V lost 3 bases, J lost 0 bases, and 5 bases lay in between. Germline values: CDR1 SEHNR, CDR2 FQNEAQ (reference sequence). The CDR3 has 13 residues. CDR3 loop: CASSLDMNTEAFF. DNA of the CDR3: TGTGCCAGCAGCTTGGACATGAACACTGAAGCTTTCTTT. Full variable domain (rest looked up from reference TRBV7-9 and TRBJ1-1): DTGVSQNPRHKITKRGQNVTFRCDPISEHNRLYWYRQTLGQGPEFLTYFQNEAQLEKSRLLSDRFSAERPKGSFSTLEIQRTEQGDSAMYLCASSLDMNTEAFFGQGTRLTVV.

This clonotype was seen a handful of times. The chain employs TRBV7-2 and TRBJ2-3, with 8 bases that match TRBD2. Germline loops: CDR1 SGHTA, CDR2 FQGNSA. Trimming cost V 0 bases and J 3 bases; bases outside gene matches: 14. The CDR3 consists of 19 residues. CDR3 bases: TGTGCCAGCAGCTTAGCCTACTCGTTGGAACGGGGGGGAACAGATACGCAGTATTTT. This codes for CASSLAYSLERGGTDTQYF.

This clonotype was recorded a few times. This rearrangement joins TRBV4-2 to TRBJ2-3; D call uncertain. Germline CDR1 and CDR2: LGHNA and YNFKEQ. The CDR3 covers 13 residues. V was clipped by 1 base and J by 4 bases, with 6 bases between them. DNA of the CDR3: TGTGCCAGCAGCCAAGCCCCACCAGATACGCAGTATTTT. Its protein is CASSQAPPDTQYF.

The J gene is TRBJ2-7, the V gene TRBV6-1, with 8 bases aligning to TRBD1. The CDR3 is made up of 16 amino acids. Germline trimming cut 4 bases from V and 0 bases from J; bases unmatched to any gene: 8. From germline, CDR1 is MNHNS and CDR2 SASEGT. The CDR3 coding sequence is TGTGCCAGCAGTGCTCCCGGACAGGGCAGCTCCTACGAGCAGTACTTC. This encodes CASSAPGQGSSYEQYF.

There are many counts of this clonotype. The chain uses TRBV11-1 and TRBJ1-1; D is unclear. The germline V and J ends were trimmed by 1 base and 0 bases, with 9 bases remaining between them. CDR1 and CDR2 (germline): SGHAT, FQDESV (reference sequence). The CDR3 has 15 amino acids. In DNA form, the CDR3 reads TGTGCCAGCAGCTTAGGTCGGCTCCTGAACACTGAAGCTTTCTTT. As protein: CASSLGRLLNTEAFF.

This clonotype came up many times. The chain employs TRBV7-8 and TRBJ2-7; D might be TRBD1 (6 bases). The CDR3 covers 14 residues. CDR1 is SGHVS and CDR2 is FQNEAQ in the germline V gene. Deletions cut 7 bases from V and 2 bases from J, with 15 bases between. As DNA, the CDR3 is TGTGCCAGCACCACCGTCAAGGGGGCCTACGAGCAGTACTTC. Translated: CASTTVKGAYEQYF. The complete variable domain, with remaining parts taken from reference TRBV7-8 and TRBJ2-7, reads GAGVSQSPRYKVAKRGQDVALRCDPISGHVSLFWYQQALGQGPEFLTYFQNEAQLDKSGLPSDRFFAERPEGSVSTLKIQRTQQEDSAVYLCASTTVKGAYEQYFGPGTRLTVT.

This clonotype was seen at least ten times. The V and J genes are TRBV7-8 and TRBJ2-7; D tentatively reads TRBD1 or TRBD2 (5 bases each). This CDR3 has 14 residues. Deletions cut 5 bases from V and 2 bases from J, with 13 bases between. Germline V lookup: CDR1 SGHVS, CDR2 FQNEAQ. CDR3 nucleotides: TGTGCCAGCAGCCGTGGGGCAGCGGCCTACGAGCAGTACTTC. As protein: CASSRGAAAYEQYF. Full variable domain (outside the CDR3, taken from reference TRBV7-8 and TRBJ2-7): GAGVSQSPRYKVAKRGQDVALRCDPISGHVSLFWYQQALGQGPEFLTYFQNEAQLDKSGLPSDRFFAERPEGSVSTLKIQRTQQEDSAVYLCASSRGAAAYEQYFGPGTRLTVT.

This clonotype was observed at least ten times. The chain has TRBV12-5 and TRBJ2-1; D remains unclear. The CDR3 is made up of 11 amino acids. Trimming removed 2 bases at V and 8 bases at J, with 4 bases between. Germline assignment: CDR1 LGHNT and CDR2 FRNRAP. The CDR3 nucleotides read TGTGCTAGTGGTTTGTTTGATGAGCAGTTCTTC. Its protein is CASGLFDEQFF. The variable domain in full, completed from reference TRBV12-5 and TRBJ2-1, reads DARVTQTPRHKVTEMGQEVTMRCQPILGHNTVFWYRQTMMQGLELLAYFRNRAPLDDSGMPKDRFSAEMPDATLATLKIQPSEPRDSAVYFCASGLFDEQFFGPGTRLTVL.

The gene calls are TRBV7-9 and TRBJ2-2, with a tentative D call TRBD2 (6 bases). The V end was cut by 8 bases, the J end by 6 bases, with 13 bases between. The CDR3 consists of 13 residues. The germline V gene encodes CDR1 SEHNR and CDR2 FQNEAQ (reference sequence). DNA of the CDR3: TGTGCCAGCCATCCTAGCGAAGCCGGGGAGCTGTTTTTT. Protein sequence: CASHPSEAGELFF. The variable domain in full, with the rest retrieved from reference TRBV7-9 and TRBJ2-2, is DTGVSQNPRHKITKRGQNVTFRCDPISEHNRLYWYRQTLGQGPEFLTYFQNEAQLEKSRLLSDRFSAERPKGSFSTLEIQRTEQGDSAMYLCASHPSEAGELFFGEGSRLTVL.

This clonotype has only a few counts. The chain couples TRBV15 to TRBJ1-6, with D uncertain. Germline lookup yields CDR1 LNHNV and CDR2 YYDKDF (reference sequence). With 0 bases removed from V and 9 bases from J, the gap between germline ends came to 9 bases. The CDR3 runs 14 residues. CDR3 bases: TGTGCCACCAGCAGAGATCCGAAGACTTCACCCCTCCACTTT. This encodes CATSRDPKTSPLHF.

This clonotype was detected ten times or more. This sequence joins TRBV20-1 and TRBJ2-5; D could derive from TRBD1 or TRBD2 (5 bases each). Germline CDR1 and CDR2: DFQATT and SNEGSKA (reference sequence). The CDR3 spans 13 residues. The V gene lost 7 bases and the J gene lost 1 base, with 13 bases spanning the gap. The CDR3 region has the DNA TGCAGTGTTAGTGGGACGACCCAAGAGACCCAGTACTTC. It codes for CSVSGTTQETQYF.

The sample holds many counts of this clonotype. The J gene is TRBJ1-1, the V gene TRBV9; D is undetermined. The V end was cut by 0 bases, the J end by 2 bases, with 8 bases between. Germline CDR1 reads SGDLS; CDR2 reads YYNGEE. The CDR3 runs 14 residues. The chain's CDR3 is CASSVDGTNTEAFF. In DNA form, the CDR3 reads TGTGCCAGCAGCGTAGACGGAACCAACACTGAAGCTTTCTTT. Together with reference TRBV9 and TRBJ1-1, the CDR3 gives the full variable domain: DSGVTQTPKHLITATGQRVTLRCSPRSGDLSVYWYQQSLDQGLQFLIQYYNGEERAKGNILERFSAQQFPDLHSELNLSSLELGDSALYFCASSVDGTNTEAFFGQGTRLTVV.